Listed below are T cell receptor beta chains from one sample, sequenced in a study of response to subunit inactivated influenza vaccine. TCRdb re-called the RT-PCR reads with MiXCR, one entry per CDR3 protein. The repertoire includes fewer than 400,000 distinct CDR3 sequences, 21% of them detected once, and about a tenth sits in the top ten. The sequencing used PBMCs from blood, collected roughly 20 months after vaccination. All receptors come from a man between 50 and 69 years old who received an inactivated influenza vaccine. CDR3s include the opening cysteine and the closing phenylalanine or tryptophan. Fields, in order: J gene, V gene, clone size, D gene, CDR3 DNA, CDR3 protein. A D gene is named only where the DNA matches it firmly. Clone sizes are given selectively: once, few, many, or a class where the clone is expanded.

>TRBJ2-5|TRBV18|once|-
TGTGCCAGCTCACCTCAGACCTGGGGTCCGGGTGAGACCCAGTACTTC
CASSPQTWGPGETQYF
>TRBJ1-4|TRBV20-1|-|-
TGCAGTGCTAGAGGGGACCTAGGTAATGAAAAACTGTTTTTT
CSARGDLGNEKLFF
>TRBJ1-2|TRBV15|few|-
TGTGCCACCAGCATGTCCGGGACTTCCTATGGCTACACCTTC
CATSMSGTSYGYTF
>TRBJ2-4|TRBV7-9|-|-
TGTGCCAGCAGCCTACTCGACAGTAGTAAAAACATTCAGTACTTC
CASSLLDSSKNIQYF
>TRBJ1-1|TRBV5-6|-|TRBD1
TGTGCCAGCAGCTTGGTAACAGGGGGGAGGTCGAAGAACACTGAAGCTTTCTTT
CASSLVTGGRSKNTEAFF
>TRBJ2-1|TRBV2|-|-
TGTGCCAGCAGTGAATTTGTGTCCTACAATGAGCAGTTCTTC
CASSEFVSYNEQFF
>TRBJ2-4|TRBV20-1|-|TRBD1
TGCAGTCCTAGGGGGCTGGACAAAAACATTCAGTACTTC
CSPRGLDKNIQYF
>TRBJ1-6|TRBV7-7|many|-
TGTGCTAGCAGCTTAGACGACAGTACAAATTCACCCCTCCACTTT
CASSLDDSTNSPLHF
>TRBJ2-2|TRBV7-2|few|-
TGTGCCAGCAGCACGGGACTTCACACCGGGGAGCTGTTTTTT
CASSTGLHTGELFF
>TRBJ2-3|TRBV5-1|few|-
TGCGCCAGCAGCCCGGGCAGAGTAGGCACAGATACGCAGTATTTT
CASSPGRVGTDTQYF
>TRBJ2-1|TRBV7-2|few|-
TGTGCCAGCAGCTTAGCAGCGATGGAGTACAATGAGCAGTTCTTC
CASSLAAMEYNEQFF
>TRBJ2-1|TRBV2|few|TRBD2
TGTGCCAGCAGTGAGGGGCTAGCGGGAGCCAATGAGCAGTTCTTC
CASSEGLAGANEQFF
>TRBJ2-7|TRBV27|once|-
TGTGCCAGCAGTTTATCGGGGACCGAAGGCGAGCAGTACTTC
CASSLSGTEGEQYF
>TRBJ1-1|TRBV9|-|-
TGTGCCAGCAGCGTAGAAGGCAGCAGGAACACTGAAGCTTTCTTT
CASSVEGSRNTEAFF